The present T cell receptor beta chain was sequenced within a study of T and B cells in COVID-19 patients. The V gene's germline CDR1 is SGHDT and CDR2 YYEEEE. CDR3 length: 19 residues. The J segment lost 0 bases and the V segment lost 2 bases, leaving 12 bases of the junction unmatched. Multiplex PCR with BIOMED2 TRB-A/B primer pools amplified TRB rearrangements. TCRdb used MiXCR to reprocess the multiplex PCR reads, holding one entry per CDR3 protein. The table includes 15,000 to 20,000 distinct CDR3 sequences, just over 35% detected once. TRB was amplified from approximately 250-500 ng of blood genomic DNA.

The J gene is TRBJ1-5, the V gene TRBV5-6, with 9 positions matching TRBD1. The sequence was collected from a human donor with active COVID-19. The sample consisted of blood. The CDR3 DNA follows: TGTGCCAGCAGCTTTACGGGACAGGGATTGTGGGTTAGCAATCAGCCCCAGCATTTT. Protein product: CASSFTGQGLWVSNQPQHF.